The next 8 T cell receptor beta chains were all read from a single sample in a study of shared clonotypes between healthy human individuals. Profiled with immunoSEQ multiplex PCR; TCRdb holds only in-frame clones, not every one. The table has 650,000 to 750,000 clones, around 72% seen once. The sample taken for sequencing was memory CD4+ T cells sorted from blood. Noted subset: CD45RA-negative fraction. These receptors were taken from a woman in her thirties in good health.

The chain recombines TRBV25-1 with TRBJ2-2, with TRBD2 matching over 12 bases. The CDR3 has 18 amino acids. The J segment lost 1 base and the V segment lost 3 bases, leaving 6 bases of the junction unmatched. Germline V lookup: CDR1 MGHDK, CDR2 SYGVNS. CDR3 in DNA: TGTGCCAGCAGTGATCCGGGACTAGCGGGCGAGAACACCGGGGAGCTGTTTTTT. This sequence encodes CASSDPGLAGENTGELFF. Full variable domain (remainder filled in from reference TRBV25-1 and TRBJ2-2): EADIYQTPRYLVIGTGKKITLECSQTMGHDKMYWYQQDPGMELHLIHYSYGVNSTEKGDLSSESTVSRIRTEHFPLTLESARPSHTSQYLCASSDPGLAGENTGELFFGEGSRLTVL.

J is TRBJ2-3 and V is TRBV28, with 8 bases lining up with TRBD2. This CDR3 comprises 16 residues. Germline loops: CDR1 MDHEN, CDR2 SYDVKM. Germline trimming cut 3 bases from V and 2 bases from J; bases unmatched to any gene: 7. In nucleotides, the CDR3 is TGTGCCAGCAGTTTGTCAACTAGCGGAGTCACAGATACGCAGTATTTT. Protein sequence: CASSLSTSGVTDTQYF.

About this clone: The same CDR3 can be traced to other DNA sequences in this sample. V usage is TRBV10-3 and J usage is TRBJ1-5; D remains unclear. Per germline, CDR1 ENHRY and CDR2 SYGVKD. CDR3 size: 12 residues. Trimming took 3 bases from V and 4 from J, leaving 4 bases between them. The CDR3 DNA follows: TGTGCCATCAGTGAAGGAAATCAGCCCCAGCATTTT. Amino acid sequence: CAISEGNQPQHF.

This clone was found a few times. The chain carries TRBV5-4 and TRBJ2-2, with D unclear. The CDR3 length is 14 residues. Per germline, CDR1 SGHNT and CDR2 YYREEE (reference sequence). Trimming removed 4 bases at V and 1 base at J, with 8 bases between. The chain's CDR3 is CASSNERNTGELFF. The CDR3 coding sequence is TGTGCCAGCAGCAATGAGAGGAACACCGGGGAGCTGTTTTTT.

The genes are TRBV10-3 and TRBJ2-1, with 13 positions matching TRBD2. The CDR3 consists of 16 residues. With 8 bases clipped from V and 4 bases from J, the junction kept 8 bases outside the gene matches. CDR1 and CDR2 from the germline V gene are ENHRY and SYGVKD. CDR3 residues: CAIGPRTSGGYNEQFF. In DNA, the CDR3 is TGTGCCATCGGCCCTAGGACTAGCGGGGGTTACAATGAGCAGTTCTTC.

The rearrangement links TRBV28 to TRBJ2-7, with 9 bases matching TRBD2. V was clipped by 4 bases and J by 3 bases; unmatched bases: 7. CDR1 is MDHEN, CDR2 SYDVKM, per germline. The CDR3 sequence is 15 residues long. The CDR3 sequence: CASSSRGGASYEQYF. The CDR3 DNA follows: TGTGCCAGCAGTTCACGCGGGGGGGCGAGCTACGAGCAGTACTTC.

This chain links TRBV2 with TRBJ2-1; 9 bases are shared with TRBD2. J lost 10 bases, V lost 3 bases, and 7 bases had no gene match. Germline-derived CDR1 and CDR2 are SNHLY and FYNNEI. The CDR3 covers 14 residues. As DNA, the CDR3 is TGTGCCAGCAGTGAGATCGAGCGGGAGGCAGAGCAGTTCTTC. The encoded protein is CASSEIEREAEQFF.

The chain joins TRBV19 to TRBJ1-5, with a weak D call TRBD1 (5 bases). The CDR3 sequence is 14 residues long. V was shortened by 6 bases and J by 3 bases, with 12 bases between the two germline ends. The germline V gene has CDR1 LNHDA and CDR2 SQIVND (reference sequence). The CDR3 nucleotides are TGTGCCAGTAGACCGGGACCCCTCAATCAGCCCCAGCATTTT. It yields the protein CASRPGPLNQPQHF.